This T cell receptor (beta chain) was captured by sequencing in a study of radiation and T cells in renal cell carcinoma. The germline gives CDR1 LGHNA, CDR2 YSLEER. This CDR3 comprises 16 residues. V lost 0 bases and J lost 6, with 17 bases in between. Measured with immunoSEQ multiplex PCR; TCRdb has only the in-frame clones, and not every one. This sample carries approximately 150,000 clones, about 87% of them seen once, and the ten largest clones take around 4%. Time point denoted: baseline pretreatment blood. The treatment here: 15 Gy SBRT to primary tumor, nephrectomy 4 weeks later. The patient's renal cell carcinoma had clear cell pathology.

The starting material was blood, obtained from a patient whose treatment included radiotherapy and nephrectomy. The source of this sequence is a woman between 70 and 85 years old with renal cell carcinoma. The gene calls are TRBV4-3 and TRBJ1-2; D gene unclear. As DNA, the CDR3 is TGCGCCAGCAGCCAAGAAGCCAGGTCCCCAGTAGATGGCTACACCTTC. Translation: CASSQEARSPVDGYTF.